The 20 T cell receptor beta chains below come from one sample, sequenced in a study of response to subunit inactivated influenza vaccine. Via MiXCR, TCRdb re-called the RT-PCR reads, giving one row per CDR3 protein. The sample carries about 800,000 distinct CDR3 sequences, 21% recorded once. Here the sequenced sample was PBMCs from blood, taken around 5 days after vaccination. Receptors originate from a man aged 45 to 65 who received an inactivated influenza vaccine.

For the CDR3, the DNA is TGTGCCAGCAGTTCCTCGACTAGCGGGGGAACAGATACGCAGTATTTT. This encodes CASSSSTSGGTDTQYF. This chain joins TRBV27 and TRBJ2-3; 12 bases align to TRBD2. In germline, CDR1 is MNHEY, CDR2 SMNVEV (reference sequence). The ends lost 4 bases at V and 3 bases at J; junction bases unmatched: 5. The CDR3 contains 16 residues.

The CDR3 sequence: CAISPGLAANTGELFF. The CDR3 nucleotides read TGTGCCATCAGTCCGGGACTAGCGGCGAACACCGGGGAGCTGTTTTTT. The chain links TRBV10-3 to TRBJ2-2; 11 bases fit TRBD2. CDR3 size: 16 residues. Per germline, CDR1 ENHRY and CDR2 SYGVKD. Trimming at V came to 5 bases and at J to 0 bases, leaving 2 bases not matched to a gene.

This clonotype has only one observation. V gene TRBV29-1 combines with J gene TRBJ2-1; unclear D gene. This CDR3 is built from 12 residues. Trimming left V 4 bases short and J 7 bases short, with 11 bases between. Germline V gene data show CDR1 as SQVTM and CDR2 as ANQGSEA. The CDR3 sequence: CSVGPVGNEQFF. DNA for the CDR3: TGCAGCGTTGGTCCGGTCGGGAATGAGCAGTTCTTC.

The sample holds a few counts of this clonotype. This sequence joins TRBV6-5 and TRBJ1-1; no reliable D call. V was cut by 2 bases and J by 4 bases, with 5 bases left in between. The CDR3 length is 12 residues. CDR1 is MNHEY, CDR2 SVGAGI, per germline. CDR3 coding DNA: TGTGCCAGCAGTTACGGGCCCACTGAAGCTTTCTTT. As protein: CASSYGPTEAFF.

Only a few counts were recorded for this clonotype. The chain joins TRBV12-3 or TRBV12-4 to TRBJ2-7, with 10 bases identical to TRBD2. The CDR3 length is 17 residues. Trimming at V came to 0 bases and at J to 1 base, leaving 6 bases not matched to a gene. CDR3 amino acids: CASSLASSGGGSYEQYF. The CDR3 region has the DNA TGTGCCAGCAGTTTAGCCTCGAGCGGGGGGGGATCCTACGAGCAGTACTTC.

V gene TRBV24-1 combines with J gene TRBJ2-5; D unclear. This CDR3 region has 14 residues. V was pared by 4 bases and J by 4 bases, with 12 bases between. Looked up from germline, CDR1 is KGHDR and CDR2 is SFDVKD. In DNA, the CDR3 is TGTGCCACCAGTGACCTACCAGGTGCAGAGACCCAGTACTTC. Its protein product is CATSDLPGAETQYF.

This sequence joins TRBV12-3 or TRBV12-4 and TRBJ1-5; TRBD1 is a possible D gene (5 bases). The V end was cut by 2 bases, the J end by 6 bases, with 14 bases between. This CDR3 region has 15 residues. The CDR3 DNA sequence: TGTGCCAGCAGTTTATCGGTCAGGGTTGGTCAGCCCCAGCATTTT. Translation gives CASSLSVRVGQPQHF.

This chain joins TRBV29-1 and TRBJ2-3; 9 positions match TRBD1. J gave up 2 bases and V 7 bases, and 4 bases lay outside the gene matches. CDR1 and CDR2 (germline): SQVTM, ANQGSEA. CDR3 length: 13 amino acids. In DNA form, the CDR3 reads TGCAGCGCCGGGACAGGGATCACAGATACGCAGTATTTT. Its translation: CSAGTGITDTQYF.

DNA of the CDR3: TGTGCCAGCAGCTTTGGGGGGAACTCCTATAATTCACCCCTCCACTTT. This encodes CASSFGGNSYNSPLHF. V usage is TRBV12-3 or TRBV12-4 and J usage is TRBJ1-6; D perhaps matches TRBD1 (5 bases). With 6 bases removed from V and 0 bases from J, the gap between germline ends came to 12 bases. The CDR3 consists of 16 residues.

This clonotype appeared a few times. This chain links TRBV24-1 with TRBJ1-5, with D unclear. Trimming removed 5 bases from V and 5 bases from J, with 9 bases in between. Germline CDR1 is KGHDR and CDR2 is SFDVKD. This CDR3 is built from 13 residues. Here the CDR3 reads CATSALGDQPQHF. The CDR3 DNA reads as TGTGCCACCAGTGCTCTTGGGGATCAGCCCCAGCATTTT.

The chain joins TRBV6-1 to TRBJ1-5; perhaps TRBD1 as D (5 bases). Trimming removed 6 bases at V and 6 bases at J, with 21 bases between. The CDR3 has 16 residues. The germline gives CDR1 MNHNS, CDR2 SASEGT. The CDR3: CASSRGGTLGAQPQHF. CDR3 DNA: TGTGCCAGCAGCCGGGGGGGGACCCTAGGAGCTCAGCCCCAGCATTTT.

The chain links TRBV7-3 to TRBJ2-1; TRBD1 matches 11 bases. Germline CDR1 and CDR2: SGHTA and FQGTGA. V dropped 5 bases and J dropped 7; count of bases not matched to a gene: 10. The CDR3 totals 16 residues. CDR3 protein: CASSLFGQGARNEQFF. CDR3 coding DNA: TGTGCCAGCAGCCTTTTTGGACAGGGGGCTAGGAATGAGCAGTTCTTC.

The chain uses TRBV10-2 and TRBJ2-2, with TRBD2 identical over 11 bases. V dropped 6 bases and J dropped 3; count of bases not matched to a gene: 9. Germline lookup yields CDR1 WSHSY and CDR2 SAAADI. This CDR3 is built from 17 residues. The CDR3 is CASSISGGAGHTGELFF. DNA of the CDR3: TGCGCCAGCAGCATTAGCGGGGGGGCTGGGCACACCGGGGAGCTGTTTTTT.

This clonotype was observed many times. The genes are TRBV4-1 and TRBJ2-1; 13 nucleotides match TRBD2. The germline V gene has CDR1 MGHRA and CDR2 YSYEKL. J gave up 2 bases and V 8 bases, and 3 bases lay outside the gene matches. The CDR3 is made up of 15 amino acids. CDR3 region: CASATSGGAYNEQFF. Written as DNA, the CDR3 is TGCGCCAGCGCAACTAGCGGGGGGGCCTACAATGAGCAGTTCTTC.

This clonotype was counted between two and nine times. The chain has TRBV2 and TRBJ2-1, with 12 bases identical to TRBD2. Germline V CDR1 and CDR2: SNHLY, FYNNEI. V lost 0 bases and J lost 7; bases outside the gene matches: 4. The CDR3 has 16 amino acids. The CDR3 reads CASSEAPSGRANEQFF. Written as DNA, the CDR3 is TGTGCCAGCAGTGAAGCTCCTAGCGGGAGGGCGAATGAGCAGTTCTTC. Filled out from reference TRBV2 and TRBJ2-1, the complete variable domain reads EPEVTQTPSHQVTQMGQEVILRCVPISNHLYFYWYRQILGQKVEFLVSFYNNEISEKSEIFDDQFSVERPDGSNFTLKIRSTKLEDSAMYFCASSEAPSGRANEQFFGPGTRLTVL.

This clonotype was recorded many times. The J gene is TRBJ2-7, the V gene TRBV5-1, with TRBD1 identical over 7 bases. From germline, CDR1 is SGHRS and CDR2 YFSETQ. This CDR3 comprises 14 residues. V gave up 4 bases and J gave up 6 bases; unmatched junction bases: 10. CDR3 in amino acids: CASSPPGQVLEQYF. Written as DNA, the CDR3 is TGCGCCAGCAGCCCCCCCGGACAGGTTCTCGAGCAGTACTTC.

The chain uses TRBV6-5 and TRBJ1-6; no reliable D call. The CDR3 has 15 amino acids. With 6 bases removed from V and 4 bases from J, the gap between germline ends came to 13 bases. The germline V gene encodes CDR1 MNHEY and CDR2 SVGAGI. The CDR3: CASSSSTRYNSPLHF. Here the CDR3 DNA reads TGTGCCAGCAGCTCCTCGACCAGATATAATTCACCCCTCCACTTT.

V gene TRBV5-1 combines with J gene TRBJ2-1, with D possibly being TRBD2 (5 bases). Germline V gives CDR1 SGHRS, CDR2 YFSETQ. The CDR3 is 15 residues long. The V and J ends lost 0 bases and 2 bases respectively, with 9 bases between them. CDR3 in DNA: TGCGCCAGCAGCTTGGGGCTAGCCACCTACAATGAGCAGTTCTTC. Translated: CASSLGLATYNEQFF.

This clonotype was counted at least ten times. The V call is TRBV4-3, the J call TRBJ2-6; D is ambiguous. The CDR3 loop spans 17 amino acids. V gave up 4 bases and J gave up 0 bases, with 13 bases separating them. Germline CDR1 is LGHNA and CDR2 is YSLEER. The CDR3 protein is CASSRGVLSSGANVLTF. The CDR3 nucleotides read TGCGCCAGCAGCCGAGGAGTCCTGAGCTCTGGGGCCAACGTCCTGACTTTC.

This clonotype came up many times. The chain employs TRBV29-1 and TRBJ2-7, with 9 nucleotides matching TRBD1. Germline CDR1 and CDR2: SQVTM and ANQGSEA. The V and J ends lost 4 bases and 7 bases, in that order; junction bases with no gene match: 8. This CDR3 spans 13 amino acids. The CDR3 DNA follows: TGCAGCGTTGGGACAGGGGCACGGGTAGAGCAGTACTTC. Translation gives CSVGTGARVEQYF.